This passage covers 26 T cell receptor beta chains from one sample sequenced in a study of cytomegalovirus exposure and HLA in healthy donors. PCR primers comprised 60 Vbeta and 13 Jbeta primers. Produced via immunoSEQ multiplex PCR; TCRdb's table is partial and in-frame only. The profile shows some 150,000 clones, around 88% of them singletons. Sequencing used PBMCs. The receptors originated from a woman aged 25 to 39 in good health and CMV-seronegative.

The chain links TRBV20-1 to TRBJ2-7; 7 nucleotides agree with TRBD1. Losses at the gene ends were 5 bases for V and 8 bases for J; bases not matched to a gene: 6. CDR1 is DFQATT and CDR2 is SNEGSKA in the germline V gene (reference sequence). The CDR3 has 11 residues. Here the CDR3 reads CSAPRDSKQYF. In DNA form, the CDR3 reads TGCAGTGCTCCTCGGGACAGCAAGCAGTACTTC.

This clone was seen a handful of times. Germline is not matched at one junction end, which may reflect a read error. The chain recombines TRBV19 with TRBJ1-2, with D perhaps TRBD1 (5 bases). CDR3 length: 15 residues. Germline CDR1 and CDR2: LNHDA and SQIVND (reference sequence). The CDR3 protein is CASSIRDSRNYAYTF. The CDR3 nucleotides read TGTGCCAGTAGTATCCGAGACAGCCGGAACTATGCCTACACCTTC. Looking up the rest from reference TRBV19 and TRBJ1-2 gives the full variable domain: DGGITQSPKYLFRKEGQNVTLSCEQNLNHDAMYWYRQDPGQGLRLIYYSQIVNDFQKGDIAEGYSVSREKKESFPLTVTSAQKNPTAFYLCASSIRDSRNYAYTFGSGTRLTVV.

This clone was detected a few times. This chain links TRBV10-3 with TRBJ2-1, with a weak D call TRBD1 (6 bases). The CDR3 length is 15 residues. V lost 6 bases to trimming and J lost 7 bases, with 19 bases between them. In germline, CDR1 is ENHRY, CDR2 SYGVKD. CDR3 nucleotides: TGTGCCATCAGCGAACGTCAGGGGTCAGGGAATGAGCAGTTCTTC. This codes for CAISERQGSGNEQFF.

CDR3 nucleotide sequence: TGTGCCAGCATCAAGGGAGCGGTAGGCACCGGGGAGCTGTTTTTT. As protein: CASIKGAVGTGELFF. The J gene is TRBJ2-2, the V gene TRBV6-1, with D possibly being TRBD2 (5 bases). The CDR3 sequence is 15 residues long. The germline V gene has CDR1 MNHNS and CDR2 SASEGT. V lost 7 bases and J lost 4, with 16 bases in between.

CDR3 sequence (DNA): TGTGCCAGCAGCACCAGGGTAAGCACTGAAGCTTTCTTT. It specifies CASSTRVSTEAFF. V is TRBV6-6 and J is TRBJ1-1, with D possibly being TRBD1 (5 bases). The CDR3 extends over 13 amino acids. CDR1 and CDR2 from the germline V gene are MNHNY and SVGAGI (reference sequence). Trimming shortened V by 6 bases and J by 4 bases, and 12 bases separated the two germline ends.

This sequence joins TRBV4-3 and TRBJ2-7; 10 nucleotides line up with TRBD1. Unmatched junction bases numbered 6, after V lost 1 base and J lost 6 bases. This CDR3 has 15 residues. Germline V CDR1 and CDR2: LGHNA, YSLEER. The CDR3 sequence is CASSQGTGGFSEQYF. The CDR3 DNA is TGCGCCAGCAGCCAAGGGACAGGGGGTTTTTCCGAGCAGTACTTC.

V gene TRBV15 combines with J gene TRBJ1-5; 9 bases are a match to TRBD1. The V gene end was trimmed by 0 bases and the J gene end by 6 bases; junction bases not matched to a gene: 6. CDR3 size: 16 residues. CDR1 is LNHNV and CDR2 is YYDKDF in the germline V gene (reference sequence). CDR3 sequence reads: CATSRDGDRAGQPQHF. The DNA for the CDR3 is TGTGCCACCAGCAGAGATGGGGACAGGGCGGGTCAGCCCCAGCATTTT.

The rearrangement uses TRBV28 and TRBJ1-2; 7 positions agree with TRBD1. This CDR3 comprises 12 residues. The V gene end was trimmed by 5 bases and the J gene end by 11 bases; junction bases not matched to a gene: 8. Germline CDR1 is MDHEN and CDR2 is SYDVKM. This chain's CDR3 is CASSLRDSKYTF. In DNA, the CDR3 is TGTGCCAGCAGTCTAAGGGACAGTAAATACACCTTC.

The rearrangement joins TRBV12-5 to TRBJ2-3; possible D gene TRBD2, 6 bases. The CDR3 length is 16 residues. The V end was cut by 6 bases, the J end by 2 bases, with 18 bases between. CDR1 is LGHNT and CDR2 is FRNRAP in the germline V gene. The CDR3 bases are TGTGCTAGTGGCCCTGGCTGGGACTTCTTCACAGATACGCAGTATTTT. The encoded protein is CASGPGWDFFTDTQYF.

This chain links TRBV19 with TRBJ1-1; D possibly corresponds to TRBD1 (5 bases). Between the trimmed V and J ends, which lost 11 bases and 7 bases, there was a span of 20 bases. From germline, CDR1 is LNHDA and CDR2 SQIVND (reference sequence). CDR3 size: 13 residues. CDR3 sequence reads: CAGTFLLGGEAFF. DNA of the CDR3: TGTGCCGGTACGTTTCTTCTGGGGGGTGAAGCTTTCTTT.

The CDR3 here is CASSVSGGTYNEQFF. In DNA form, the CDR3 reads TGTGCCAGCAGCGTTAGCGGGGGGACCTACAATGAGCAGTTCTTC. The chain carries TRBV9 and TRBJ2-1, with 10 bases fitting TRBD2. CDR3 size: 15 residues. J lost 2 bases, V lost 2 bases, and 1 base had no gene match. The germline CDR1 and CDR2 sequences are SGDLS and YYNGEE.

The rearrangement uses TRBV25-1 and TRBJ2-5, with TRBD1 identical over 7 bases. Matching the DNA end better, TRBJ2-7 makes the J call doubtful. The CDR3 spans 12 residues. CDR1 is MGHDK, CDR2 SYGVNS, per germline. This CDR3 is CASRGTVSEQYF. CDR3 nucleotides: TGTGCCAGCAGGGGGACAGTCTCCGAGCAGTACTTC.

The rearrangement uses TRBV7-9 and TRBJ1-5, with D tentatively TRBD1 (5 bases). Germline CDR1 SEHNR, CDR2 FQNEAQ (reference sequence). The CDR3 totals 13 residues. V was clipped by 4 bases and J by 6 bases, with 10 bases between them. The CDR3 is CASSSTGVQPQHF. The CDR3 DNA reads TGTGCCAGCAGCTCTACAGGCGTTCAGCCCCAGCATTTT. Full variable domain (remainder filled in from reference TRBV7-9 and TRBJ1-5): DTGVSQNPRHKITKRGQNVTFRCDPISEHNRLYWYRQTLGQGPEFLTYFQNEAQLEKSRLLSDRFSAERPKGSFSTLEIQRTEQGDSAMYLCASSSTGVQPQHFGDGTRLSIL.

CDR3 protein: CASSPSGLAASYEQYF. CDR3 sequence (DNA): TGCGCCAGCAGCCCCTCCGGACTAGCGGCTTCCTACGAGCAGTACTTC. The rearrangement joins TRBV4-1 to TRBJ2-7; 10 bases are a match to TRBD2. CDR3 size: 16 residues. V trimming: 4 bases; J trimming: 1 base; junction bases outside the gene matches: 7. Germline CDR1 reads MGHRA; CDR2 reads YSYEKL.

The chain has TRBV7-8 and TRBJ1-4; 8 positions agree with TRBD1. The V and J ends lost 5 bases and 8 bases, in that order; junction bases with no gene match: 10. Germline-derived CDR1 and CDR2 are SGHVS and FQNEAQ. The CDR3 is 15 amino acids. CDR3 coding DNA: TGTGCCAGCAGCCATCCCGGGACAGGCGACGAAAAACTGTTTTTT. It codes for CASSHPGTGDEKLFF.

This chain joins TRBV18 and TRBJ2-1; possible D gene TRBD1, 6 bases. This CDR3 is 15 amino acids long. The germline V and J ends were trimmed by 8 bases and 0 bases, with 14 bases remaining between them. Germline-derived CDR1 and CDR2 are KGHSH and LQKENI. The CDR3 loop is CASGNRESSYNEQFF. The CDR3, as DNA: TGTGCCAGCGGCAACAGGGAGAGCTCCTACAATGAGCAGTTCTTC.

This clone came up once. The chain recombines TRBV27 with TRBJ2-7; 10 positions agree with TRBD2. The J segment lost 5 bases and the V segment lost 5 bases, leaving 3 bases of the junction unmatched. The CDR3 runs to 13 residues. The germline V gene has CDR1 MNHEY and CDR2 SMNVEV (reference sequence). In nucleotides, the CDR3 is TGTGCCAGCAGTCCCCTAGCGGGAGACGAGCAGTACTTC. It codes for CASSPLAGDEQYF.

The chain uses TRBV18 and TRBJ2-7; a possible D gene is TRBD2 (5 bases). The V gene lost 3 bases and the J gene lost 0 bases, with 9 bases spanning the gap. Germline-derived CDR1 and CDR2 are KGHSH and LQKENI. The CDR3 runs 14 residues. The CDR3 region has the DNA TGTGCCAGCTCACCCGGACTGGACTCCTACGAGCAGTACTTC. Translated: CASSPGLDSYEQYF.

The V and J genes are TRBV4-3 and TRBJ2-3; possibly TRBD2 for D (5 bases). V lost 4 bases and J 6 bases, leaving 17 bases between the germline ends. The CDR3 is 15 amino acids. CDR1 and CDR2 from the germline V gene are LGHNA and YSLEER. The DNA for the CDR3 is TGCGCCAGCAGCCGACAAGGGCTAGCAGGCGATACGCAGTATTTT. Its protein product is CASSRQGLAGDTQYF.

V gene TRBV6-1 combines with J gene TRBJ2-7; D is possibly TRBD2 (5 bases). The CDR3 runs to 15 residues. CDR1 and CDR2 (germline): MNHNS, SASEGT. V lost 0 bases, J lost 11 bases, and 20 bases lay in between. The CDR3 loop reads CASSEAHQAREVEYF. The CDR3 DNA reads TGTGCCAGCAGTGAAGCGCATCAAGCCCGGGAAGTGGAGTACTTC.

V gene TRBV5-6 combines with J gene TRBJ1-2, with 12 bases aligning to TRBD1. Unmatched junction bases numbered 10, after V lost 4 bases and J lost 12 bases. The CDR3 sequence is 14 residues long. Germline V CDR1 and CDR2: SGHDT, YYEEEE. The CDR3 coding sequence is TGTGCCAGCAGCGACACCGGGACAGGGGGCGCCGACACCTTC. Translated: CASSDTGTGGADTF.

A word on this clone: The junction shows a germline mismatch at one end, possibly a read error. The CDR3 reads CASSSYNSPLHF. Written as DNA, the CDR3 is TGTGCCAGTAGCTCCTATAATTCCCCCCTCCACTTT. The V gene is TRBV19, the J gene TRBJ1-6; D ambiguous. The CDR3 has 12 amino acids. Looked up from germline, CDR1 is LNHDA and CDR2 is SQIVND (reference sequence).

The genes are TRBV7-6 and TRBJ2-1, with TRBD2 identical over 12 bases. The germline V gene has CDR1 SGHVS and CDR2 FNYEAQ. The CDR3 spans 16 residues. The V gene end was trimmed by 4 bases and the J gene end by 4 bases; junction bases not matched to a gene: 5. CDR3 sequence reads: CASSSAGTSGYNEQFF. The CDR3 coding sequence is TGTGCCAGCAGCTCAGCTGGGACTAGCGGGTACAATGAGCAGTTCTTC. Combining the CDR3 with reference TRBV7-6 and TRBJ2-1 gives the whole variable domain GAGVSQSPRYKVTKRGQDVALRCDPISGHVSLYWYRQALGQGPEFLTYFNYEAQQDKSGLPNDRFSAERPEGSISTLTIQRTEQRDSAMYRCASSSAGTSGYNEQFFGPGTRLTVL.

The rearrangement joins TRBV2 to TRBJ2-5; unclear D gene. The CDR3 extends over 13 amino acids. V lost 6 bases to trimming and J lost 4 bases, with 12 bases between them. Germline V gene lookup returns CDR1 SNHLY and CDR2 FYNNEI. CDR3 protein: CASSPRRGETQYF. The CDR3 coding sequence is TGTGCCAGCAGCCCTAGACGCGGAGAGACCCAGTACTTC.

The genes are TRBV29-1 and TRBJ2-7; 7 nucleotides match TRBD2. This CDR3 has 13 residues. Losses at the gene ends were 7 bases for V and 7 bases for J; bases not matched to a gene: 13. Germline CDR1 SQVTM, CDR2 ANQGSEA. Here the CDR3 reads CSAARTRGLEQYF. The CDR3 coding sequence is TGCAGCGCAGCAAGGACTAGGGGCCTAGAGCAGTACTTC.

This clone turned up a few times. The chain employs TRBV4-1 and TRBJ1-4; 7 nucleotides agree with TRBD1. The junction had 6 bases not matched to a gene; V was cut back by 0 bases and J by 8 bases. This CDR3 spans 15 amino acids. The V gene's germline CDR1 is MGHRA and CDR2 YSYEKL. The CDR3 spells CASSQDPTGREKLFF. In DNA, the CDR3 is TGCGCCAGCAGCCAAGATCCGACAGGGCGCGAAAAACTGTTTTTT.